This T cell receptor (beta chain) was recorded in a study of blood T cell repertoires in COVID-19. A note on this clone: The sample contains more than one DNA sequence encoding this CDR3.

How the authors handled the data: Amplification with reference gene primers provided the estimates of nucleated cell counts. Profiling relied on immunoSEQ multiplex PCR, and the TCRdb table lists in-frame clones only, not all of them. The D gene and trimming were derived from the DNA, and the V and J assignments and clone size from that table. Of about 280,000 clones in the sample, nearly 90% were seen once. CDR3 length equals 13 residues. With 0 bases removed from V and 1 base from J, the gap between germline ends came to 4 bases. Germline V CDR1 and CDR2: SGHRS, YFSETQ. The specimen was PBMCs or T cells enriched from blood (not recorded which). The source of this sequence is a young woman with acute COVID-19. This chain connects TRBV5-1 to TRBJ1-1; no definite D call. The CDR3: CASSLGGNTEAFF. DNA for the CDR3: TGCGCCAGCAGCTTGGGCGGGAACACTGAAGCTTTCTTT.